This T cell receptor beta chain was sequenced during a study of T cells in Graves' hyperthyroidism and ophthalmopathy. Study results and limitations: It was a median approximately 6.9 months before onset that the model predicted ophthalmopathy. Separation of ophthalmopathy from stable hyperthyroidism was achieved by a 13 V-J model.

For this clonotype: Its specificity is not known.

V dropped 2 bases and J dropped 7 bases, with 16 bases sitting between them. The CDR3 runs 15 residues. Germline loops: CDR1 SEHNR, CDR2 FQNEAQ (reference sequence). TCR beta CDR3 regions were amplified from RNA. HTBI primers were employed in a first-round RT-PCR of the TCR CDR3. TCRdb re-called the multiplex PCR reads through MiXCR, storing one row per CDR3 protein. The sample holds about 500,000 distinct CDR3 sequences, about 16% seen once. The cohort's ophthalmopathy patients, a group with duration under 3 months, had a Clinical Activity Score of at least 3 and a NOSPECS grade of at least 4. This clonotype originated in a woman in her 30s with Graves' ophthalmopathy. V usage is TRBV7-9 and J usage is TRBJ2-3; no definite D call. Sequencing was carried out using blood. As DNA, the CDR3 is TGTGCCAGCAGCTTACCTGGGGTGTCAGTAAATACGCAGTATTTT. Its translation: CASSLPGVSVNTQYF.